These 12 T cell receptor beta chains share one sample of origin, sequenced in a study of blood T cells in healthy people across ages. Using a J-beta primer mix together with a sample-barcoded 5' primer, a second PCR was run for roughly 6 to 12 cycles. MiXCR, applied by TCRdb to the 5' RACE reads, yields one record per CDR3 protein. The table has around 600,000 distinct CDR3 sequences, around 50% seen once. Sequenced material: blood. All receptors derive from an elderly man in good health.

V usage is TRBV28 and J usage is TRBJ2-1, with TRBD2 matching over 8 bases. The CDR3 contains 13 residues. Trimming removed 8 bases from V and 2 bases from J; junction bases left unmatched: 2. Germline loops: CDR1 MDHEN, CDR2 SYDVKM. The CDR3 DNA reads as TGTGCCAGCCTTAGCGGGGCCTACAATGAGCAGTTCTTC. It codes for CASLSGAYNEQFF.

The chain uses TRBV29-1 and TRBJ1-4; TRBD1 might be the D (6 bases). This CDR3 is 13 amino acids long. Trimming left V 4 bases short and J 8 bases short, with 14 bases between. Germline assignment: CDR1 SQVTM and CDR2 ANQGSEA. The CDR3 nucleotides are TGCAGCGTTGGTGGACAGCTTAAGGAAAAACTGTTTTTT. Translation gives CSVGGQLKEKLFF.

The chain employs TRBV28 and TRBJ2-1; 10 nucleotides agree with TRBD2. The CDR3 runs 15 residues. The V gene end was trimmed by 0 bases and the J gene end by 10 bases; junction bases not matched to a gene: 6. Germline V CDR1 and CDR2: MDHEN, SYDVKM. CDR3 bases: TGTGCCAGCAGTTTATGGGCTAGCGGGAGACAGGAGCAGTTCTTC. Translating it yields CASSLWASGRQEQFF.

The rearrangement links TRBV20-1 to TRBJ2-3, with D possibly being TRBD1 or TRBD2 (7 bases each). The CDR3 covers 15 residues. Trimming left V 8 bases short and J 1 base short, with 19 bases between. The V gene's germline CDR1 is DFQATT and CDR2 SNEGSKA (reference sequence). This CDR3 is CSHLRGGYGTDTQYF. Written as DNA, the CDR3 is TGCAGTCACCTCAGGGGGGGGTATGGCACAGATACGCAGTATTTT.

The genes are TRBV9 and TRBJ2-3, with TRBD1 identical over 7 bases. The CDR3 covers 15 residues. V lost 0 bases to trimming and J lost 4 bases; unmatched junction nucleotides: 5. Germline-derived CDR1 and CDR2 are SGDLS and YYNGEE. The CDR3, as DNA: TGTGCCAGCAGCGTAGCTACGACAGGGTCAGATACGCAGTATTTT. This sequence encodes CASSVATTGSDTQYF.

This CDR3 is CASSLGFGAYNEQFF. CDR3 sequence (DNA): TGTGCCAGCAGCTTAGGTTTCGGGGCTTACAATGAGCAGTTCTTC. The chain uses TRBV7-2 and TRBJ2-1; D may match TRBD1 or TRBD2 (5 bases each). Germline CDR1 is SGHTA and CDR2 is FQGNSA. The length of the CDR3 is 15 residues. Trimming pared 1 base from V and 4 bases from J, leaving 11 bases between.

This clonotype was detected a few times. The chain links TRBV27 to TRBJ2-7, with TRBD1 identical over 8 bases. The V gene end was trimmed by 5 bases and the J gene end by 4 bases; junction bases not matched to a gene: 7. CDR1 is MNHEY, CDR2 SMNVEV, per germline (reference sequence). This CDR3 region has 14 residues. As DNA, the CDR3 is TGTGCCAGCAGTAAACAGGGGGTGCAGTACGAGCAGTACTTC. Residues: CASSKQGVQYEQYF.

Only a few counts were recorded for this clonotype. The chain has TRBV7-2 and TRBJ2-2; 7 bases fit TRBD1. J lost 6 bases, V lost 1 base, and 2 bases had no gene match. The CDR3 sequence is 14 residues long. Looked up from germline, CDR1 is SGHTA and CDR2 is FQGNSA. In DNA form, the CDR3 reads TGTGCCAGCAGCTTAGGTCAGGGGGCCGGGGAGCTGTTTTTT. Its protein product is CASSLGQGAGELFF.

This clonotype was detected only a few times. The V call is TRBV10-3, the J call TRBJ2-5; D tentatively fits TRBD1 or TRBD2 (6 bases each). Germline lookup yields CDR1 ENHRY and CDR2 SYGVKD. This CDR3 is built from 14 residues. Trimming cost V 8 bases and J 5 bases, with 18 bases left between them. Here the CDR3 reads CAIAPGGLRETQYF. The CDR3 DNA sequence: TGTGCCATCGCCCCCGGGGGCCTAAGGGAGACCCAGTACTTC.

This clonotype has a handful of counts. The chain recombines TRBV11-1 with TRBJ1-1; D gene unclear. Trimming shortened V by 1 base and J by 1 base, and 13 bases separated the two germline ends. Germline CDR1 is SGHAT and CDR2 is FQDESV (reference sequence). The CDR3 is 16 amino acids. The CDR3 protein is CASSLGSGRGNTEAFF. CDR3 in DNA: TGTGCCAGCAGCTTAGGTTCGGGCCGCGGGAACACTGAAGCTTTCTTT.

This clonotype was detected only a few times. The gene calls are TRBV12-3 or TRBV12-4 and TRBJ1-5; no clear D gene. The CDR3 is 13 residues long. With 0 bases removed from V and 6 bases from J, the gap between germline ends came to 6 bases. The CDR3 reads CASSLATFQPQHF. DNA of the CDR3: TGTGCCAGCAGTTTAGCTACGTTTCAGCCCCAGCATTTT.

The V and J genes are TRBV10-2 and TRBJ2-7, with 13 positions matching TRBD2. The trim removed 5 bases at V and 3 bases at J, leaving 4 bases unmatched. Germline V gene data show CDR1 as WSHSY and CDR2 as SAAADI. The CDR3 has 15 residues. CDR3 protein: CASSSTSGGFYEQYF. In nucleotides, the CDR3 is TGCGCCAGCAGTTCGACTAGCGGGGGGTTCTACGAGCAGTACTTC.